Shown below are 7 T cell receptor beta chains from a single sample sequenced in a study of T-cell reconstitution after alpha-beta-depleted transplantation in children. Preparing the TCRbeta library involved the use of unique molecular identifiers. One entry per CDR3 protein results from TCRdb running MiXCR on the PCR reads. The sample lists nearly 550,000 distinct CDR3 sequences, 18% occurring once. Source: PBMCs from the stem cell graft donor, taken from the stem cell graft. The receptors were gathered from a human donor who donated a stem cell graft to a child with acute lymphoblastic leukemia.

The CDR3 here is CATSTRTGKNTEAFF. The CDR3 bases are TGTGCCACCAGCACACGGACAGGCAAAAACACTGAAGCTTTCTTT. V gene TRBV15 combines with J gene TRBJ1-1, with 7 bases that match TRBD1. This CDR3 spans 15 amino acids. Looked up from germline, CDR1 is LNHNV and CDR2 is YYDKDF (reference sequence). The V segment lost 4 bases and the J segment 2 bases; nucleotides outside the gene matches: 7.

The CDR3 DNA reads TGCGCCAGCAGCCCTGAACTTGCACTACGCACAGATACGCAGTATTTT. This translates into CASSPELALRTDTQYF. This chain links TRBV5-1 with TRBJ2-3; D unresolved. Germline V lookup: CDR1 SGHRS, CDR2 YFSETQ. Trimming cost V 4 bases and J 1 base, with 16 bases left between them. The CDR3 spans 16 residues.

The table lists this clonotype with a few counts. The V and J genes are TRBV9 and TRBJ2-4; 9 bases line up with TRBD2. Trimming removed 0 bases from V and 5 bases from J; junction bases left unmatched: 12. The CDR3 totals 18 residues. Germline lookup yields CDR1 SGDLS and CDR2 YYNGEE. The CDR3 DNA reads as TGTGCCAGCAGCGTAGATCCTAGCGGGAACCAGGTAGAAAACATTCAGTACTTC. It codes for CASSVDPSGNQVENIQYF.

This clonotype was observed a handful of times. The V gene is TRBV9, the J gene TRBJ2-7; 8 bases align to TRBD2. The ends lost 4 bases at V and 2 bases at J; junction bases unmatched: 5. CDR3 size: 14 residues. Germline V gene data show CDR1 as SGDLS and CDR2 as YYNGEE. The CDR3 coding sequence is TGTGCCAGCAGCACCAGCGGGAGCGCCTACGAGCAGTACTTC. Protein product: CASSTSGSAYEQYF. Full variable domain (outside the CDR3, taken from reference TRBV9 and TRBJ2-7): DSGVTQTPKHLITATGQRVTLRCSPRSGDLSVYWYQQSLDQGLQFLIQYYNGEERAKGNILERFSAQQFPDLHSELNLSSLELGDSALYFCASSTSGSAYEQYFGPGTRLTVT.

The chain carries TRBV7-9 and TRBJ1-1, with D possibly TRBD1 on 6 matching bases. The CDR3 consists of 15 residues. The V gene's germline CDR1 is SEHNR and CDR2 FQNEAQ (reference sequence). V was clipped by 5 bases and J by 2 bases, with 15 bases between them. The CDR3 region has the DNA TGTGCCAGCAGCATCTTGGGACACTCAAACACTGAAGCTTTCTTT. It is translated as CASSILGHSNTEAFF. Combining the CDR3 with reference TRBV7-9 and TRBJ1-1 gives the whole variable domain DTGVSQNPRHKITKRGQNVTFRCDPISEHNRLYWYRQTLGQGPEFLTYFQNEAQLEKSRLLSDRFSAERPKGSFSTLEIQRTEQGDSAMYLCASSILGHSNTEAFFGQGTRLTVV.

Here the CDR3 reads CASSFDWRNTGELFF. Written as DNA, the CDR3 is TGTGCCAGCAGTTTCGATTGGCGGAACACCGGGGAGCTGTTTTTT. The V and J genes are TRBV27 and TRBJ2-2; D not certain. Looked up from germline, CDR1 is MNHEY and CDR2 is SMNVEV (reference sequence). V was cut by 3 bases and J by 1 base, with 9 bases left in between. CDR3 length: 15 amino acids.

This clonotype was counted between two and nine times. The chain uses TRBV27 and TRBJ2-1, with no clear D. The CDR3 is 17 residues long. Germline V CDR1 and CDR2: MNHEY, SMNVEV (reference sequence). Trimming cost V 2 bases and J 6 bases, with 20 bases left between them. In DNA, the CDR3 is TGTGCCAGCAGTTTAAACCCGTCAGTCGGAAATTTCAATGAGCAGTTCTTC. Translating it yields CASSLNPSVGNFNEQFF.